Listed below are T cell receptor beta chains from one sample, sequenced in a study of cytomegalovirus exposure and HLA in healthy donors. Method: immunoSEQ multiplex PCR; TCRdb's copy keeps in-frame clones and lacks some. This sample has about 200,000 clones, with around 87% found just once. Sequenced input: PBMCs. Every receptor here comes from a woman younger than 30 in good health and CMV-seropositive. The conserved cysteine and the conserved F or W are not part of the CDR3 here. The order of the fields is CDR3 protein, V gene, J gene, D gene. A D gene is named only where the DNA matches it firmly.

CDR3aa: ASSTRQGSTDTQY
v_gene: TRBV6-6
j_gene: TRBJ2-3
d_gene: TRBD1

CDR3aa: ASSLVLSGSTYNEQF
v_gene: TRBV5-1
j_gene: TRBJ2-1
d_gene: TRBD2

CDR3aa: ASSLTPLRTGLYEQY
v_gene: TRBV27
j_gene: TRBJ2-7
d_gene: TRBD1

CDR3aa: ASSLGTGAGYGYT
v_gene: TRBV6-5
j_gene: TRBJ1-2
d_gene: TRBD1

CDR3aa: ASSRTGGINQPQH
v_gene: TRBV6-5
j_gene: TRBJ1-5
d_gene: TRBD1

CDR3aa: ASSLAGSHTGELF
v_gene: TRBV28
j_gene: TRBJ2-2
d_gene: -

CDR3aa: ASSYSRRGGGEQY
v_gene: TRBV6-5
j_gene: TRBJ2-7
d_gene: -

CDR3aa: ATSRAWSGEEEDTQY
v_gene: TRBV15
j_gene: TRBJ2-3
d_gene: -

CDR3aa: ASSLGTVYNEQF
v_gene: TRBV7-9
j_gene: TRBJ2-1
d_gene: -

CDR3aa: ASSYANRGQSNTEAF
v_gene: TRBV27
j_gene: TRBJ1-1
d_gene: TRBD1

CDR3aa: ASSKRLTDRASYEQY
v_gene: TRBV7-9
j_gene: TRBJ2-7
d_gene: TRBD1

CDR3aa: ASSQETRMNTEAF
v_gene: TRBV4-1
j_gene: TRBJ1-1
d_gene: -

CDR3aa: ASSSTGVDQPQH
v_gene: TRBV6-6
j_gene: TRBJ1-5
d_gene: TRBD1

CDR3aa: ASSPLGGSDEQF
v_gene: TRBV7-3
j_gene: TRBJ2-1
d_gene: TRBD2

CDR3aa: ASRPGRLAGGLVRDIQY
v_gene: TRBV27
j_gene: TRBJ2-4
d_gene: TRBD2

CDR3aa: ASSLGDSNYGYT
v_gene: TRBV5-1
j_gene: TRBJ1-2
d_gene: -

CDR3aa: ASGGQGLRETQY
v_gene: TRBV7-7
j_gene: TRBJ2-5
d_gene: -

CDR3aa: ASSWGPWRELYNEQF
v_gene: TRBV28
j_gene: TRBJ2-1
d_gene: TRBD2

CDR3aa: ASSYRLAGSYEQY
v_gene: TRBV6-5
j_gene: TRBJ2-7
d_gene: TRBD2

CDR3aa: ASTRPFQRTEAF
v_gene: TRBV28
j_gene: TRBJ1-1
d_gene: -

CDR3aa: ATSRPDRDDEQF
v_gene: TRBV15
j_gene: TRBJ2-1
d_gene: TRBD1

CDR3aa: ASSSPGQGVEKLF
v_gene: TRBV7-2
j_gene: TRBJ1-4
d_gene: TRBD1

CDR3aa: ASSQGIPGWTSGRGTGELF
v_gene: TRBV4-1
j_gene: TRBJ2-2
d_gene: TRBD2